This TCR beta chain was identified in a study of blood T cell repertoires in COVID-19. Across the whole study: The United States, Italy and Spain were the sources of the acute and convalescent COVID-19 samples. From T cells, B-cell-depleted T cells, or PBMCs came the material, which was cDNA or gDNA.

Authors' analysis steps: How many nucleated cells were present was estimated from reference gene primer amplification. Profiling relied on immunoSEQ multiplex PCR, and the TCRdb table lists in-frame clones only, not all of them. V, J and clone size are those of that table, while D and trimming were read from the DNA. The profile shows some 460,000 clones, nearly 90% of them singletons. The germline V gene encodes CDR1 SQVTM and CDR2 ANQGSEA. There are 12 residues in the CDR3. The sequence was obtained from a woman aged 18-30 years with acute COVID-19. This sequence joins TRBV29-1 and TRBJ2-1; 7 nucleotides agree with TRBD1. Material: PBMCs or T cells enriched from blood (not recorded which). The CDR3: CSTGELNNEQFF. CDR3 nucleotides: TGCAGTACAGGGGAGCTGAACAATGAGCAGTTCTTC.